The text below deals with one T cell receptor beta chain. Its antigen is not known. The V gene lost 3 bases and the J gene lost 5 bases, with 14 bases spanning the gap. From germline, CDR1 is KGHSH and CDR2 LQKENI. The CDR3 is 14 amino acids. The entry originates in a study of CD4+ T cells in melanoma. Points from the study as a whole: In melanoma, neoantigen-specific CD4+ T cells reportedly differed in differentiation state. A reported correlation linked neoantigen-specific CD4+ T cells to CD8+, macrophage and B cell function.

Repertoires were generated with immunoSEQ multiplex PCR, while TCRdb's copy carries only in-frame clones and drops some. The sample contains some 120,000 clones, about nine tenths of which appear only once. The rearrangement links TRBV18 to TRBJ2-7, with D unclear. What was sequenced was peripheral blood. The TCR comes from a human donor with melanoma. The CDR3 DNA reads TGTGCCAGCTCACCTTCTGATCCGTCGGACGAGCAGTACTTC. Translation: CASSPSDPSDEQYF.